These 5 T cell receptor beta chains were sequenced from one sample in a study of T cell changes during pregnancy in multiple sclerosis. Profiled with immunoSEQ multiplex PCR; TCRdb holds only in-frame clones, not every one. The table has some 40,000 clones, more than 70% seen once; the top ten hold under 4.5%. The sample was CD8+ T cells from peripheral blood mononuclear cells, taken in the first trimester of pregnancy. The origin of the receptors is a female donor with multiple sclerosis, enrolled in a pregnancy study.

This clone is a singleton in its sample. The V and J genes are TRBV5-1 and TRBJ2-3; maybe TRBD2 (6 bases). The germline V and J ends were trimmed by 1 base and 4 bases, with 13 bases remaining between them. The CDR3 is made up of 15 amino acids. Germline V CDR1 and CDR2: SGHRS, YFSETQ. This chain's CDR3 is CASSLWGDRADTQYF. In DNA form, the CDR3 reads TGCGCCAGCAGCTTGTGGGGGGATAGGGCAGATACGCAGTATTTT.

The V gene is TRBV6-1, the J gene TRBJ2-1; the match to TRBD2 covers 10 bases. Unmatched junction bases numbered 8, after V lost 4 bases and J lost 8 bases. Germline V CDR1 and CDR2: MNHNS, SASEGT. The CDR3 totals 15 residues. CDR3 in DNA: TGTGCCAGCAGTGTTGTAGCGGGGGGCCCTGATGAGCAGTTCTTC. Its protein product is CASSVVAGGPDEQFF.

The chain combines TRBV7-9 with TRBJ2-2, with 13 bases matching TRBD2. This CDR3 region has 16 residues. V shed 5 bases and J 4 bases; nucleotides not matched to a gene: 4. Germline V gene lookup returns CDR1 SEHNR and CDR2 FQNEAQ (reference sequence). The DNA for the CDR3 is TGTGCCAGCAGCGGACTAGCGGGGGTGGTCACCGGGGAGCTGTTTTTT. Translating it yields CASSGLAGVVTGELFF.

The CDR3 reads CASSQRDISNSPLHF. The DNA of the CDR3 is TGCGCCAGCAGCCAACGGGACATCTCTAATTCACCCCTCCACTTT. The chain employs TRBV4-1 and TRBJ1-6, with D possibly matching TRBD1 (6 bases). The V end was cut by 2 bases, the J end by 6 bases, with 11 bases between. The CDR3 runs 15 residues. The germline V gene encodes CDR1 MGHRA and CDR2 YSYEKL.

The V and J genes are TRBV10-3 and TRBJ1-2, with TRBD1 as a possible D gene (6 bases). The germline CDR1 and CDR2 sequences are ENHRY and SYGVKD. CDR3 length: 17 amino acids. The V end was cut by 5 bases, the J end by 6 bases, with 25 bases between. The CDR3 region has the DNA TGTGCCATCAGTTTCGCAGGGACACAACTCGCGGGGGATGGCTACACCTTC. Amino acids: CAISFAGTQLAGDGYTF.